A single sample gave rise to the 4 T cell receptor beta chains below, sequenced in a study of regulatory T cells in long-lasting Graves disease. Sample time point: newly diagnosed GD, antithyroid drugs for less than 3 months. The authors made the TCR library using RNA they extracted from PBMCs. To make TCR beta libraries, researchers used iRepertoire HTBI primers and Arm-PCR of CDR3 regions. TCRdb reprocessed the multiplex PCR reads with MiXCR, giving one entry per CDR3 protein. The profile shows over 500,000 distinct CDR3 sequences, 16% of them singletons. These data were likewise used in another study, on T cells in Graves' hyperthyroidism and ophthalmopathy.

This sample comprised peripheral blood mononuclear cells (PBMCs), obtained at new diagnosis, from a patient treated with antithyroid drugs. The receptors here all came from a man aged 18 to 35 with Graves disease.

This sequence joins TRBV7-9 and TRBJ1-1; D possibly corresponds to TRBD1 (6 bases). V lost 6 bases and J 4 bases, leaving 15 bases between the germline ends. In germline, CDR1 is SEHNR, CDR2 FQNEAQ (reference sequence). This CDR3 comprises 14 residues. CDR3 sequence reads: CASRRLTGSTEAFF. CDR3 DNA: TGTGCCAGCAGACGCCTAACAGGGAGCACTGAAGCTTTCTTT.

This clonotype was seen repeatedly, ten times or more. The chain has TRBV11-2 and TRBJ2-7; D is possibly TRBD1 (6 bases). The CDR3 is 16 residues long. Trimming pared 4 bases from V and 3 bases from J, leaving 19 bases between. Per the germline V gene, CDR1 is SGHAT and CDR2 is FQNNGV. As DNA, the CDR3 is TGTGCCAGCAGCTCCGAGGGACATTTTTTTGACTACGAGCAGTACTTC. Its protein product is CASSSEGHFFDYEQYF.

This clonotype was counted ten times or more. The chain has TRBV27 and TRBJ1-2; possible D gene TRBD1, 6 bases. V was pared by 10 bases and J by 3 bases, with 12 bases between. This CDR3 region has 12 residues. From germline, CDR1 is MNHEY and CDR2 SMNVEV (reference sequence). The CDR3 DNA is TGTGCCACCCTGGACAGCTACTATGGCTACACCTTC. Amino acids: CATLDSYYGYTF.

CDR3 DNA: TGTGCCTGGTCTGAGGGATGGGGGGGCTACGAGCAGTACTTC. This sequence encodes CAWSEGWGGYEQYF. The chain couples TRBV30 to TRBJ2-7, with 7 bases aligning to TRBD2. With 5 bases clipped from V and 3 bases from J, the junction kept 10 bases outside the gene matches. CDR1 and CDR2 from the germline V gene are GTSNPN and SVGIG (reference sequence). This CDR3 comprises 14 residues.